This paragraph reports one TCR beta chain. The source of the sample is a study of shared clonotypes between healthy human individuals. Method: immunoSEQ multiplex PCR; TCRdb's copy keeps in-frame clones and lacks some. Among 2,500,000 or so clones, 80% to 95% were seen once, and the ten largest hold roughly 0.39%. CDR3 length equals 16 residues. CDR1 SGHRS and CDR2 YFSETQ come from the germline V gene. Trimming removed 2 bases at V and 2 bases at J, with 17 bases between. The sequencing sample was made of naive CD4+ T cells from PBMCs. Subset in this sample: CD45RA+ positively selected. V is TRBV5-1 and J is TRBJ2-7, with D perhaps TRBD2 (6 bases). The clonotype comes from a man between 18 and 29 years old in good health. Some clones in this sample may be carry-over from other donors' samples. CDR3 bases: TGCGCCAGCAGCTTAGAAACTAGCCGACACACCTACGAGCAGTACTTC. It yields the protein CASSLETSRHTYEQYF.